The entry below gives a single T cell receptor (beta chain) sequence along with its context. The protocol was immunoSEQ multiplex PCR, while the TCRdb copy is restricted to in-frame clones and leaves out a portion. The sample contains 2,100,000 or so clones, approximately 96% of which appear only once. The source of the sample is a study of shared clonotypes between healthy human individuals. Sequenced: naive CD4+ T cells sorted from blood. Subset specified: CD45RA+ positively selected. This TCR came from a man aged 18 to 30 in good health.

CDR3 in DNA: TGCAGCGTTGACTTGGACAGGCCCACAGATACGCAGTATTTT. Its translation is CSVDLDRPTDTQYF. The J gene is TRBJ2-3, the V gene TRBV29-1, with 7 positions matching TRBD1. Trimming cost V 3 bases and J 2 bases; bases outside gene matches: 5. The CDR3 consists of 14 residues. Germline values: CDR1 SQVTM, CDR2 ANQGSEA.